This T cell receptor (beta chain) was sequenced for a study of T cells in localized non-small cell lung cancer. Study-wide findings and caveats: An association was observed between higher blood T cell density and longer overall survival. Tumor samples were not multi-region, leaving intratumor heterogeneity unexcluded. Uninvolved adjacent lung had more T cell clonality than any other tissue, topping tumor. For the top 100 tumor clones, a median approximately 61 also appeared in adjacent lung.

Turning to this clone: Antigen unknown.

TCRdb's table, derived via immunoSEQ multiplex PCR, lists solely in-frame clones and lacks some. The table records fewer than 40,000 clones, about 81% of them present only once. This clonotype originated in a male donor aged 60 or older with stage II squamous cell lung carcinoma. Source: peripheral blood, taken before any cancer treatment.

CDR3: CASSQDLQGTYEQYF. Here the CDR3 DNA reads TGCGCCAGCAGCCAAGATCTACAGGGAACCTACGAGCAGTACTTC. V usage is TRBV4-1 and J usage is TRBJ2-7; maybe TRBD1 (6 bases). The V end lost 0 bases, the J end lost 2 bases, and 11 bases lay between the germline ends. Germline V gene sequence: CDR1 MGHRA, CDR2 YSYEKL. The CDR3 has 15 residues.